Reported below is one T cell receptor (beta chain). The target antigen is unknown. This record comes from a study of graft-versus-host responses after intestinal transplantation. Data came from immunoSEQ multiplex PCR; TCRdb stores just in-frame clones and leaves some out. The sample records 85,000 to 95,000 clones, about 92% being singletons. Germline V gene data show CDR1 as SGHDT and CDR2 as YYEEEE. The CDR3 length is 15 residues. Trimming at V came to 2 bases and at J to 1 base, leaving 4 bases not matched to a gene. This receptor was identified in a human donor who received an intestinal transplant. Sequences were derived from unstimulated CD8+ T cells sorted from spleen or lymph node cells, sampled before intestinal transplant. V and J are TRBV5-6 and TRBJ1-1; TRBD1 matches 8 bases. The CDR3 sequence is CASSFFQGANTEAFF. The CDR3 DNA is TGTGCCAGCAGCTTCTTTCAGGGGGCGAACACTGAAGCTTTCTTT.